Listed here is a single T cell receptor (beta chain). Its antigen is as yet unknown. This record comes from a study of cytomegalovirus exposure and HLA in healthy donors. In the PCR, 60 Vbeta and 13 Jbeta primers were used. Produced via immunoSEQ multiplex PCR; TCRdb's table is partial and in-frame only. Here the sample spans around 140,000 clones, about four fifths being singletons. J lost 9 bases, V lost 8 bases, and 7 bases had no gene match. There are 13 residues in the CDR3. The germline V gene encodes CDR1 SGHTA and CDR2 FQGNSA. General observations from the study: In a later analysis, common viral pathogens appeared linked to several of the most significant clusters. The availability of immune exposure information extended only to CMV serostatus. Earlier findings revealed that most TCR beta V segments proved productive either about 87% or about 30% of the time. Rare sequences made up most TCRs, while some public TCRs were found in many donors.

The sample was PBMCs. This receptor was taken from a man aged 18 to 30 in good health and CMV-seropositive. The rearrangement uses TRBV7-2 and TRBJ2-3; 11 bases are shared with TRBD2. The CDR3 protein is CASHLAGGETQYF. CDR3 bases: TGTGCCAGCCATCTAGCGGGGGGAGAGACGCAGTATTTT.